The present T cell receptor (beta chain) was sequenced within a study of regulatory T cells in long-lasting Graves disease. Study results and limitations: Persistent Graves' patients showed less TCR diversity than newly diagnosed ones. Gene preferences differed: TRBV28, TRBJ1-2, TRBJ2-5 in persistent cases.

As concerns this clonotype: What it binds is unknown.

The CDR3 is made up of 13 amino acids. V dropped 11 bases and J dropped 9 bases, with 23 bases sitting between them. Germline CDR1 reads LNHDA; CDR2 reads SQIVND (reference sequence). Time point specified: persistent/refractory GD, antithyroid drugs over 5 years with positive TRAb. Construction of the TCR library relied on RNA isolated from PBMCs. TCR beta libraries were built with iRepertoire HTBI primers and Arm-PCR of CDR3 regions. Each CDR3 protein gets one entry after TCRdb re-called the multiplex PCR reads with MiXCR. The sample includes about 460,000 distinct CDR3 sequences, approximately 23% of them seen just once.

This chain joins TRBV19 and TRBJ2-7, with D tentatively TRBD1 or TRBD2 (5 bases each). The sequence was collected from a female donor with Graves disease. The sample in question was peripheral blood mononuclear cells (PBMCs), obtained when the disease was refractory, from a patient treated with antithyroid drugs. CDR3: CASGPDSAVGQYF. The CDR3 DNA reads as TGTGCCTCAGGGCCGGACTCCGCAGTCGGGCAGTACTTC.